Each of the 9 T cell receptor beta chains below was sequenced from the same sample in a study of Ad26.COV2.S vaccination and SARS-CoV-2 variants. Produced via immunoSEQ multiplex PCR; TCRdb's table is partial and in-frame only. The table lists some 290,000 clones, 70% to 90% of them singletons. The treatment: around 19 received Ad26.COV2.S at low or high dose, single or two shots; 5 received placebo; per-sample allocation not given. At day 63 after the first vaccine or placebo injection, samples were drawn. Material: peripheral blood, obtained in a trial of Ad26.COV2.S vaccine versus placebo. These receptor sequences come from a person aged 18-60 years who received the Ad26.COV2.S COVID-19 vaccine or a placebo.

The rearrangement uses TRBV19 and TRBJ1-1; D is ambiguous. Deletions cut 3 bases from V and 1 base from J, with 9 bases between. The CDR3 covers 14 residues. Germline V CDR1 and CDR2: LNHDA, SQIVND (reference sequence). Here the CDR3 DNA reads TGTGCCAGTAGTATGACCCGGTGGAACACTGAAGCTTTCTTT. This translates into CASSMTRWNTEAFF.

The CDR3 protein is CASSQDLWQGGLNTEAFF. The DNA for the CDR3 is TGCGCCAGCAGCCAAGATCTCTGGCAGGGCGGACTGAACACTGAAGCTTTCTTT. V usage is TRBV4-1 and J usage is TRBJ1-1; perhaps TRBD1 as D (5 bases). With 0 bases removed from V and 0 bases from J, the gap between germline ends came to 17 bases. This CDR3 is 18 amino acids long. Germline CDR1 is MGHRA and CDR2 is YSYEKL.

This clone was recorded a few times. V is TRBV5-1 and J is TRBJ1-2; tentatively, D is TRBD1 (6 bases). The germline V gene has CDR1 SGHRS and CDR2 YFSETQ. The CDR3 spans 15 residues. V lost 2 bases, J lost 1 base, and 12 bases lay in between. The CDR3 loop reads CASSFGQLLNYGYTF. CDR3 nucleotides: TGCGCCAGCAGCTTTGGACAGCTACTTAACTATGGCTACACCTTC.

The sample holds one count of this clone. J is TRBJ2-7 and V is TRBV3-1 (or the pseudogene TRBV3-2), with D possibly TRBD1 on 6 matching bases. Trimming pared 4 bases from V and 3 bases from J, leaving 13 bases between. The CDR3 loop spans 14 amino acids. CDR1 is LGHDT, CDR2 YNNKEL, per germline (reference sequence). CDR3 amino acids: CASSPLDRFYEQYF. CDR3 in DNA: TGTGCCAGCAGCCCTCTCGACAGGTTCTACGAGCAGTACTTC.

The gene calls are TRBV3-1 (or the pseudogene TRBV3-2) and TRBJ2-7, with D possibly matching TRBD2 (6 bases). Trimming shortened V by 5 bases and J by 6 bases, and 17 bases separated the two germline ends. The length of the CDR3 is 14 residues. Germline CDR1 is LGHDT and CDR2 is YNNKEL (reference sequence). CDR3 residues: CASSYRGTESEQYF. The DNA of the CDR3 is TGTGCCAGCAGCTACCGGGGGACGGAAAGCGAGCAGTACTTC.

For this clone: Other DNA sequences in this sample translate to the same CDR3. V usage is TRBV3-1 (or the pseudogene TRBV3-2) and J usage is TRBJ2-3, with D unclear. Germline CDR1 is LGHDT and CDR2 is YNNKEL (reference sequence). This CDR3 spans 13 amino acids. Trimming removed 1 base from V and 4 bases from J, with 6 bases in between. The CDR3 protein is CASSQAGPDTQYF. The CDR3 nucleotides are TGTGCCAGCAGCCAAGCGGGTCCAGATACGCAGTATTTT.

The J gene is TRBJ2-2, the V gene TRBV5-5, with D tentatively TRBD1 (5 bases). V lost 2 bases to trimming and J lost 4 bases, with 9 bases between them. Germline-derived CDR1 and CDR2 are SGHKS and YYEKEE (reference sequence). The CDR3 consists of 14 residues. Here the CDR3 reads CASSFFQGTGELFF. CDR3 DNA sequence: TGTGCCAGCAGCTTCTTTCAGGGCACCGGGGAGCTGTTTTTT.

This clone was found once. The chain joins TRBV25-1 to TRBJ1-6; no reliable D call. The CDR3 covers 15 residues. Trimming removed 4 bases at V and 10 bases at J, with 17 bases between. In germline, CDR1 is MGHDK, CDR2 SYGVNS. CDR3 DNA: TGTGCCAGCAGTGGAGATGCAGGAAGGTGGTCACCCCTCCACTTT. It yields the protein CASSGDAGRWSPLHF.

The table lists this clone with a few counts. The chain couples TRBV19 to TRBJ1-2, with a possible D match to TRBD1 (6 bases). This CDR3 has 13 amino acids. V was pared by 5 bases and J by 5 bases, with 12 bases between. CDR1 is LNHDA, CDR2 SQIVND, per germline (reference sequence). CDR3 coding DNA: TGTGCCAGTAGTCCCTTGGACAGTTATGGCTACACCTTC. Amino acids: CASSPLDSYGYTF.